Sequencing of this TCR beta chain was carried out in a study of T cell responses to AZD1222 COVID-19 vaccine. About the study: Recipients boosted at about 4 weeks or about 12 weeks are pooled.

The data were produced by immunoSEQ multiplex PCR, yet TCRdb's version contains in-frame clones alone and is incomplete. The table includes some 80,000 clones, 85% to 90% detected once. In regard to this clone: Its matching antigen is unknown.

Germline V gene sequence: CDR1 MRHNA, CDR2 SNTAGT. The CDR3 is 16 residues long. V gave up 0 bases and J gave up 5 bases; unmatched junction bases: 5. Study-level points and caveats: Baseline serology detected seropositivity in only a handful of AZD1222 recipients.

The clonotype comes from an adult in good health. The source material was peripheral blood, sampled on day 0 of AZD1222 vaccination. V is TRBV6-4 and J is TRBJ2-3, with 10 nucleotides matching TRBD2. CDR3 sequence (DNA): TGTGCCAGCAGTGACTCGAGCGGGGGGGCTGTAGATACGCAGTATTTT. As protein: CASSDSSGGAVDTQYF.